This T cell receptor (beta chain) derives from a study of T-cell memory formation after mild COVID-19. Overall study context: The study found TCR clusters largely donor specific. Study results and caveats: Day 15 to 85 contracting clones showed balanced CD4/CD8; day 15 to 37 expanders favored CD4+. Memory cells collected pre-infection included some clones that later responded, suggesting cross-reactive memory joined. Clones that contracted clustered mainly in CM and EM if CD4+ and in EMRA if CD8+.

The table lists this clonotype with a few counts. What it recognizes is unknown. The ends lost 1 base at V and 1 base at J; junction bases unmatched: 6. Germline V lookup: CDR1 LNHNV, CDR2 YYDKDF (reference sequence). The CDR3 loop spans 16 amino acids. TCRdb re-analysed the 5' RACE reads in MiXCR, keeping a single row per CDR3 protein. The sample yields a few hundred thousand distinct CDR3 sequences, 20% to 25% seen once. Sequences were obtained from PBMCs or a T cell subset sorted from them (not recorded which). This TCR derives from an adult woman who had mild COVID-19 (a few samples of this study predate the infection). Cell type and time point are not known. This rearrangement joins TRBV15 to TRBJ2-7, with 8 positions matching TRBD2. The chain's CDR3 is CATSRGTSPRSYEQYF. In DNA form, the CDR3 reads TGTGCCACCAGCAGAGGGACTAGCCCCAGGTCCTACGAGCAGTACTTC.